The text below deals with one T cell receptor (beta chain). Its target is unknown. The library was made from cDNA and included unique molecular identifiers. Researchers reported some 500,000 cDNA molecules coming from about 0.98 to 11 million T cells. TCRdb called the PCR reads again in MiXCR, with one record for every CDR3 protein. The data contain more than 500,000 distinct CDR3 sequences, roughly 34% of them singletons. This entry is derived from a study of post-analysis software for immune sequencing data. This CDR3 has 12 residues. Germline-derived CDR1 and CDR2 are MNHEY and SVGAGI. V lost 11 bases, J lost 5 bases, and 13 bases lay in between. Whole-study findings and limits: Compared with controls, patients showed significantly lower normalized Chao1 diversity. Compared with controls, patients had more of roughly five TRBV segments, including TRBV5-6, TRBV5-1 and TRBV20-1.

Sequencing was done on a sample of blood. The TCR was taken from a girl aged 2 to 17 with multiple sclerosis. The chain recombines TRBV6-5 with TRBJ2-1; D uncertain. The CDR3 region has the DNA TGTGCCGGCGGCAGGCTCCACAATGAGCAGTTCTTC. This gives the protein CAGGRLHNEQFF.